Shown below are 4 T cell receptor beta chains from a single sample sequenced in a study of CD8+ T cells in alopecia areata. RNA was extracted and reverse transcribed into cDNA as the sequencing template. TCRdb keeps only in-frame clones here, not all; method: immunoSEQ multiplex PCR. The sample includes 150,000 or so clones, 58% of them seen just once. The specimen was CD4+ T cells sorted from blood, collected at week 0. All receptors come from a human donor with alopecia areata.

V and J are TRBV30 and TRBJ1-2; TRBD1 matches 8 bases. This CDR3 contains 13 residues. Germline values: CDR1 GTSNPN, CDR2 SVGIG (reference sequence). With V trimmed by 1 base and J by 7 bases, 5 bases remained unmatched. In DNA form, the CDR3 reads TGTGCCTGGAGTGGCCAGGGGGCGCTTGGCTACACCTTC. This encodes CAWSGQGALGYTF.

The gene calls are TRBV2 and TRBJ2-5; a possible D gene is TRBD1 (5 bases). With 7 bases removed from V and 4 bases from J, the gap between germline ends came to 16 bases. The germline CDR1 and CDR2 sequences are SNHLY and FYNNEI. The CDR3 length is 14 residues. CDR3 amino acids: CASNVPRAPETQYF. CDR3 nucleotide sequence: TGTGCCAGCAATGTTCCCAGGGCCCCAGAGACCCAGTACTTC.

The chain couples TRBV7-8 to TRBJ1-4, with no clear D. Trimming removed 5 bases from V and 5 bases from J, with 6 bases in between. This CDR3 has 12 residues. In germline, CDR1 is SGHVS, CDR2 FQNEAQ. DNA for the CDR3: TGTGCCAGCAGCCAAAAAAATGAAAAACTGTTTTTT. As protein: CASSQKNEKLFF. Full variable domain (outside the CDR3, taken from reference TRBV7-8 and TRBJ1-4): GAGVSQSPRYKVAKRGQDVALRCDPISGHVSLFWYQQALGQGPEFLTYFQNEAQLDKSGLPSDRFFAERPEGSVSTLKIQRTQQEDSAVYLCASSQKNEKLFFGSGTQLSVL.

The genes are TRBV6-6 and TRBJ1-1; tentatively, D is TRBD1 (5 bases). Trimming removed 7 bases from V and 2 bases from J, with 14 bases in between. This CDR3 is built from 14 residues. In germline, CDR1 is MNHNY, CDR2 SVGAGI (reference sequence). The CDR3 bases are TGTGCCAGCATTCCCAGGGAAGTCAACACTGAAGCTTTCTTT. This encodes CASIPREVNTEAFF.